The source of this T cell receptor (beta chain) is a study of low-dose radiotherapy and immunotherapy resistance in tumors. Study-wide background: Radiation delivery to Cohort 1 consisted of 0.5 Gy per fraction every 2 weeks, summing to 6.5 Gy. Nivolumab was given to patients as a 240 mg flat dose every two weeks, and ipilimumab at 1 mg/kg every six weeks. Both were delivered intravenously.

Germline V lookup: CDR1 KGHSH, CDR2 LQKENI. Trimming stripped 6 bases from V and 2 bases from J, with 10 bases between. The CDR3 totals 14 residues. Many counts were recorded for this clonotype. Stated time point: before trial treatment. The therapy administered to donors comprised nivolumab, ipilimumab, aspirin, low-dose cyclophosphamide and low-dose radiotherapy. Eligible patients bore advanced solid tumors devoid of tumor-infiltrating lymphocytes. Alpha and beta chains were covered, as first-strand cDNA relied on TRAV- and TRBV-specific primers. TCRs were put through around 20 PCR cycles of amplification with Phusion. A constant-region primer and the V-primer adapter served as the primer pair. TCRdb passed the reads through MiXCR, listing each CDR3 protein once. The table lists around 99,000 distinct CDR3 sequences, 9.4% of them singletons, with around 0.98% in the top ten.

This receptor was taken from a male donor with prostate cancer. This sequence joins TRBV18 and TRBJ1-4, with D possibly TRBD1 on 5 matching bases. This sample comprised PBMCs, obtained before treatment. The CDR3 sequence is CASSDRDTNEKLFF. As DNA, the CDR3 is TGTGCCAGCTCCGACCGGGACACTAATGAAAAACTGTTTTTT. Complete variable domain (other parts from reference TRBV18 and TRBJ1-4): NAGVMQNPRHLVRRRGQEARLRCSPMKGHSHVYWYRQLPEEGLKFMVYLQKENIIDESGMPKERFSAEFPKEGPSILRIQQVVRGDSAAYFCASSDRDTNEKLFFGSGTQLSVL.